This record covers a single TCR beta chain. The clone's antigen remains unknown. The record has no base qualities; no much larger clone is one base away. The data originate from a study of beta chain features in type 1 diabetes (dated by TCRdb to the late 2010s). Turning to the overall study: Patients and healthy donors did not differ in mean age, gender distribution, total cell number or subset yield. A total of roughly 99 million sorted cells were examined across all samples, and the number of cells per subset was strongly correlated with RNA yield. In the study, TCRB repertoires of sorted circulating CD4+ T cell subsets from recently diagnosed type 1 diabetes patients were compared with those of matched healthy donors. Whereas all 28 donors provided naive and central memory subsets, regulatory and stem cell-like memory subsets were isolated from just 8 patients and about eight healthy donors. The investigation overall reported the following: Because the HLA sub-analyses included only small numbers of individuals, any influence of HLA type on TCRB rearrangement was left unresolved. In all four CD4+ subsets, TCRB CDR3 length was moderately but significantly shorter in type 1 diabetes patients. At VDJ recombination sites, patients with type 1 diabetes made fewer insertions and deleted more nucleotides, a pattern implying thymic rearrangement abnormalities. Sequencing cDNA rather than genomic DNA could over-represent highly expressing activated cells, although activation and CD3 levels did not differ between groups. Naive, central memory and regulatory TCRB repertoires appeared more similar among patients than among healthy donors. Shorter templates might have been favored by PCR, but patient and control samples were amplified and corrected together, so both groups would have been affected equally by any skew.

Per the germline V gene (reference sequence), LNHDA is the CDR1 and SQIVND is the CDR2. Including the terminal cysteine and phenylalanine, the CDR3 comprises 13 residues. The DNA shown is the 39-base CDR3, in frame from base 1. Deletion took 4 bases off V and 1 base off J, with a span of 5 bases between the germline ends. From each donor, a single peripheral blood sample of around 0.12 L on average was drawn into heparinised tubes. A BD FACSAria II was used to sort naive, central memory, regulatory and stem cell-like memory CD4+ T cells with a panel that included CD45RO, CCR7, CD25, CD127, CD95 and CD27. A purity above 98% was achieved for all sorted populations. PBMCs were separated immediately by Lymphoprep density gradient centrifugation and were stained directly, without being cultured. To minimize batch effects, samples were stained and sorted in pairs, one healthy donor with one patient per experiment.

The entire amount of isolated RNA was reverse transcribed using the High Capacity cDNA Reverse Transcription Kit, so the sequenced TCRB transcripts were expressed ones. Deep immunoSEQ sequencing was performed on naive, central memory and regulatory T cell samples, with an average of roughly 3.3 million total reads per sample. Sorted cells were lysed in RLT buffer and RNA was extracted with DNase-treated RNeasy Micro or Mini kits, depending on cell number. Each cell subset was processed separately to prevent cross-contamination, with patient and healthy donor samples processed together. The immunoSEQ multiplex PCR was used to amplify TCRB sequences from cDNA, generating 87-bp fragments that spanned the CDR3 region. Sequencing of the amplicons was done on the Illumina HiSeq platform. The published analysis was carried out like this. Synthetic template baselines were used to correct PCR bias computationally, reads within Hamming distance 2 were collapsed, and singletons that could not be merged were discarded. Reads were aligned against IMGT so that V, D and J genes, CDR3 length and insertions or deletions at six rearrangement sites could be assigned. Within each subset, clonotype counts were normalized to sorted cell number, and only after that were true diversity and Gini coefficients computed with the tcR R package. Repertoire sharing was quantified using the overlap coefficient calculated on TCRB nucleotide sequences. Out-of-frame TCRB sequences from naive cells were analyzed as a proxy for the pre-selection repertoire. Not all clones reach the TCRdb copy of this immuneACCESS table, which keeps in-frame sequences only. Checked studies attribute under half of the gap to unresolved V genes and leave the rest unexplained. V, J and clone size are taken as reported in that table, and D and trimming were inferred from the DNA itself. Here the sample has under 350,000 clones; approximately 25% occur a single time. The ten largest clonotypes hold 0.012% of the sample.

The receptor comes from a woman aged 25 to 39 with type 1 diabetes. The rearranged segments are TRBV19 and TRBJ1-5; a confident D gene designation cannot be given. The sample was naive CD4+ T cells from blood. This specimen's cell subset or site label, interpreted: true naive CD4+ T cells. The DNA reads TGTGCCAGTAGTACTGAGAGCAATCAGCCCCAGCATTTT. This is translated as CASSTESNQPQHF.